The 10 T cell receptor beta chains given below trace back to one sample, sequenced in a study of identical twins. A single record per CDR3 protein comes from TCRdb applying MiXCR to the 5' RACE reads. The sample shows 500,000 to 650,000 distinct CDR3 sequences, about 22% of them seen only once. This sample also appeared in a second study, on yellow fever vaccine responses in identical twins.

Sequencing was performed on CD4+ T cells sorted from blood. All receptors come from a woman aged 18-29 years in good health.

This clonotype has a handful of counts. The chain has TRBV10-3 and TRBJ2-1; D may be TRBD1 or TRBD2 (6 bases each). Germline CDR1 is ENHRY and CDR2 is SYGVKD. V gave up 5 bases and J gave up 4 bases, with 21 bases separating them. The length of the CDR3 is 17 residues. This chain's CDR3 is CAISLHEGGASYNEQFF. CDR3 in DNA: TGTGCCATCAGTCTACACGAGGGGGGCGCGTCATACAATGAGCAGTTCTTC.

The chain is built from TRBV13 and TRBJ2-1; D is undetermined. V shed 7 bases and J shed 0 bases, with 16 bases lying between them. The germline gives CDR1 PRHDT, CDR2 FYEKMQ (reference sequence). The CDR3 runs to 16 residues. CDR3 residues: CASTIRALFSYNEQFF. As DNA, the CDR3 is TGTGCCAGCACTATCCGGGCACTATTCTCCTACAATGAGCAGTTCTTC.

This clonotype was counted between two and nine times. This chain uses TRBV7-3 with TRBJ2-3, with a possible D match to TRBD2 (6 bases). Germline CDR1 is SGHTA and CDR2 is FQGTGA. Trimming stripped 0 bases from V and 9 bases from J, with 10 bases between. The CDR3 consists of 13 residues. CDR3 nucleotide sequence: TGTGCCAGCAGCTTAACGGCCGGGGGAACGCAGTATTTT. Protein sequence: CASSLTAGGTQYF.

This clonotype came up a few times. An end of the junction differs from the germline gene, which may be a read error. This rearrangement joins TRBV10-3 to TRBJ2-5; D remains unclear. This CDR3 has 13 residues. From germline, CDR1 is ENHRY and CDR2 SYGVKD. The CDR3 reads CATSGQVMETQYF. CDR3 sequence (DNA): TGTGCCACCAGTGGGCAGGTGATGGAGACCCAGTACTTC.

In nucleotides, the CDR3 is TGCAGTGCTAGCCGGCCCGGGACAGGGGGAGCAGATACGCAGTATTTT. Translated: CSASRPGTGGADTQYF. The chain recombines TRBV20-1 with TRBJ2-3; 11 bases are shared with TRBD1. This CDR3 spans 16 amino acids. V was clipped by 3 bases and J by 4 bases; unmatched bases: 9. From germline, CDR1 is DFQATT and CDR2 SNEGSKA (reference sequence).

The gene calls are TRBV5-1 and TRBJ2-3; 10 bases line up with TRBD2. The V gene's germline CDR1 is SGHRS and CDR2 YFSETQ. The CDR3 totals 15 residues. J lost 4 bases, V lost 0 bases, and 2 bases had no gene match. CDR3: CASSLDSGGPDTQYF. For the CDR3, the DNA is TGCGCCAGCAGCTTGGATAGCGGGGGGCCAGATACGCAGTATTTT.

The V call is TRBV5-1, the J call TRBJ2-5; TRBD2 is a possible D gene (6 bases). CDR3 length: 12 amino acids. V lost 5 bases, J lost 1 base, and 6 bases lay in between. Germline V gene lookup returns CDR1 SGHRS and CDR2 YFSETQ. Written as DNA, the CDR3 is TGCGCCAGCAGGGAGGGCCAAGAGACCCAGTACTTC. It encodes CASREGQETQYF. The whole variable domain, filled in from reference TRBV5-1 and TRBJ2-5, reads KAGVTQTPRYLIKTRGQQVTLSCSPISGHRSVSWYQQTPGQGLQFLFEYFSETQRNKGNFPGRFSGRQFSNSRSEMNVSTLELGDSALYLCASREGQETQYFGPGTRLLVL.

The chain combines TRBV28 with TRBJ2-3, with D tentatively TRBD2 (7 bases). The V gene's germline CDR1 is MDHEN and CDR2 SYDVKM. Trimming removed 6 bases at V and 3 bases at J, with 13 bases between. The CDR3 has 14 residues. The CDR3 is CASRLGGATDTQYF. CDR3 nucleotide sequence: TGTGCCAGCAGATTGGGGGGGGCGACAGATACGCAGTATTTT. Full variable domain (rest looked up from reference TRBV28 and TRBJ2-3): DVKVTQSSRYLVKRTGEKVFLECVQDMDHENMFWYRQDPGLGLRLIYFSYDVKMKEKGDIPEGYSVSREKKERFSLILESASTNQTSMYLCASRLGGATDTQYFGPGTRLTVL.

This chain's CDR3 is CASSVAGDGLTYNEQFF. The CDR3 DNA reads as TGTGCCAGCAGCGTCGCAGGAGACGGACTAACTTACAATGAGCAGTTCTTC. The V gene is TRBV9, the J gene TRBJ2-1, with D tentatively TRBD2 (6 bases). The CDR3 length is 17 residues. Germline V CDR1 and CDR2: SGDLS, YYNGEE. The V and J ends lost 2 bases and 4 bases respectively, with 19 bases between them.

This clonotype was recorded many times. This chain joins TRBV11-1 and TRBJ2-3, with 11 bases matching TRBD2. The CDR3 length is 15 residues. V dropped 4 bases and J dropped 0; count of bases not matched to a gene: 0. Looked up from germline, CDR1 is SGHAT and CDR2 is FQDESV (reference sequence). The DNA for the CDR3 is TGTGCCAGCAGCTGGACTAGCGGGAGCACAGATACGCAGTATTTT. It translates to CASSWTSGSTDTQYF. Looking up the rest from reference TRBV11-1 and TRBJ2-3 gives the full variable domain: EAEVAQSPRYKITEKSQAVAFWCDPISGHATLYWYRQILGQGPELLVQFQDESVVDDSQLPKDRFSAERLKGVDSTLKIQPAELGDSAMYLCASSWTSGSTDTQYFGPGTRLTVL.